This T cell receptor (beta chain) appears in the sequencing data of a study of cytomegalovirus exposure and HLA in healthy donors. V gave up 5 bases and J gave up 5 bases, with 13 bases separating them. There are 15 residues in the CDR3. Looked up from germline, CDR1 is MNHEY and CDR2 is SMNVEV (reference sequence). Whole-study findings and limits: Later on, a genetic analysis was performed. It linked a missense variant in DCLRE1C with V- and J-gene trimming of TCR beta. TRBV6-2, TRBV6-3 and some other V segments were excluded as indistinguishable.

On this clone itself: No antigen is known for it.

The donors gave bone marrow, and they were healthy. Amplification used 60 Vbeta primers and 13 Jbeta primers. As originally analysed: About 9.9 million of the roughly 80 million unique TCR beta chains counted in a later analysis were shared. This table comes from immunoSEQ multiplex PCR, and its TCRdb copy is limited to in-frame clones, with some not included. That table furnishes V, J and clone size, whereas the DNA furnished D and trimming. The sample comprises 110,000 to 150,000 clones, about three quarters of which are singletons, and approximately 3.8% rests with the top ten. The sequenced material came from PBMCs. This sequence joins TRBV27 and TRBJ1-6; D not resolved. This receptor was obtained from a male donor in good health and CMV-seronegative. The CDR3 loop is CASSRSALDNSPLHF. The CDR3 coding sequence is TGTGCCAGCAGTCGCAGCGCGCTTGATAATTCACCCCTCCACTTT.